This passage covers 20 T cell receptor beta chains from one sample sequenced in a study of graft-versus-host responses after intestinal transplantation. This table comes from immunoSEQ multiplex PCR, and its TCRdb copy is limited to in-frame clones, with some not included. The sample records about 110,000 clones, 85% to 95% being singletons. Their antigens remain unidentified. Specimen: unstimulated CD8+ T cells sorted from spleen or lymph node cells, collected before transplant. These receptors came from a human donor who was the organ donor for an intestinal transplant.

V and J are TRBV25-1 and TRBJ2-1; no clear D. The CDR3 is made up of 12 amino acids. Deletions cut 2 bases from V and 7 bases from J, with 6 bases between. CDR1 MGHDK and CDR2 SYGVNS come from the germline V gene. The CDR3 DNA reads as TGTGCCAGCAGTGAAACAGTGAATGAGCAGTTCTTC. Its protein product is CASSETVNEQFF.

This rearrangement joins TRBV4-2 to TRBJ2-2; maybe TRBD2 (5 bases). Trimming took 1 base from V and 5 from J, leaving 11 bases between them. Germline CDR1 reads LGHNA; CDR2 reads YNFKEQ. There are 15 residues in the CDR3. DNA of the CDR3: TGTGCCAGCAGCCAAGCTCTACTAGATACCGGGGAGCTGTTTTTT. It translates to CASSQALLDTGELFF.

The chain uses TRBV5-1 and TRBJ2-7; 8 bases map to TRBD2. The CDR3 sequence is 18 residues long. Germline CDR1 and CDR2: SGHRS and YFSETQ. The J segment lost 0 bases and the V segment lost 0 bases, leaving 11 bases of the junction unmatched. CDR3 bases: TGCGCCAGCAGCTTGGCGGCTAGCGGGCGATCCCTCTCCTACGAGCAGTACTTC. Amino acid sequence: CASSLAASGRSLSYEQYF.

The CDR3 loop reads CASSYTYEQYF. CDR3 DNA: TGTGCCAGCAGCTACACCTACGAGCAGTACTTC. The chain uses TRBV28 and TRBJ2-7; D is ambiguous. This CDR3 comprises 11 residues. Germline CDR1 and CDR2: MDHEN and SYDVKM. Deletions cut 6 bases from V and 2 bases from J, with 5 bases between.

The rearrangement links TRBV7-2 to TRBJ2-7, with D possibly being TRBD1 (5 bases). CDR1 is SGHTA, CDR2 FQGNSA, per germline. The length of the CDR3 is 14 residues. V lost 2 bases and J lost 3, with 11 bases in between. The CDR3 here is CASSLSTDNYEQYF. The CDR3, as DNA: TGTGCCAGCAGCTTATCGACGGACAACTACGAGCAGTACTTC.

The chain has TRBV11-2 and TRBJ1-2; the D gene is possibly TRBD1 (5 bases). The CDR3 has 15 residues. Germline loops: CDR1 SGHAT, CDR2 FQNNGV. Trimming pared 0 bases from V and 6 bases from J, leaving 14 bases between. For the CDR3, the DNA is TGTGCCAGCAGCTTAGAGAAACTATCGGGGGATGGCTACACCTTC. Its protein product is CASSLEKLSGDGYTF.

This clone was seen a single time. The chain employs TRBV6-5 and TRBJ2-7; TRBD1 agrees at 7 bases. Germline CDR1 MNHEY, CDR2 SVGAGI. With 7 bases clipped from V and 6 bases from J, the junction kept 12 bases outside the gene matches. The CDR3 sequence is 14 residues long. Written as DNA, the CDR3 is TGTGCCAGCACCCTAATAACAGGGGCTACCGAGCAGTACTTC. It specifies CASTLITGATEQYF.

The rearrangement joins TRBV11-2 to TRBJ2-1; D remains ambiguous. The CDR3 is 13 amino acids. V dropped 1 base and J dropped 5 bases, with 6 bases sitting between them. The germline gives CDR1 SGHAT, CDR2 FQNNGV. This CDR3 is CASSLARNNEQFF. In nucleotides, the CDR3 is TGTGCCAGCAGCTTAGCCAGGAACAATGAGCAGTTCTTC.

This clone was counted between two and nine times. The same CDR3 is also encoded by other DNA sequences in this sample. V and J are TRBV6-5 and TRBJ2-2; D is tentatively TRBD1 or TRBD2 (5 bases each). The germline V gene encodes CDR1 MNHEY and CDR2 SVGAGI. The CDR3 spans 14 residues. V was trimmed by 0 bases and J by 5 bases, leaving 7 bases between them. CDR3: CASSYSRGTGELFF. The DNA for the CDR3 is TGTGCCAGCAGTTACTCGAGGGGTACCGGGGAGCTGTTTTTT.

The count of this clone is one. The V and J genes are TRBV6-5 and TRBJ1-4; 11 bases agree with TRBD1. Trimming took 4 bases from V and 7 from J; bases not matched to a gene: 5. This CDR3 has 15 amino acids. CDR1 MNHEY and CDR2 SVGAGI come from the germline V gene. As DNA, the CDR3 is TGTGCCAGCAGTTTCGGACAGGGGGCGATTGAAAAACTGTTTTTT. This codes for CASSFGQGAIEKLFF.

The J gene is TRBJ2-4, the V gene TRBV9, with 9 bases lining up with TRBD2. The CDR3 consists of 14 residues. Per germline, CDR1 SGDLS and CDR2 YYNGEE. The junction had 7 bases not matched to a gene; V was cut back by 4 bases and J by 8 bases. The CDR3 spells CASSKGGRADIQYF. Written as DNA, the CDR3 is TGTGCCAGCAGCAAGGGCGGGAGGGCAGACATTCAGTACTTC.

This chain joins TRBV4-1 and TRBJ2-3; 11 bases line up with TRBD2. This CDR3 is 15 amino acids long. V shed 0 bases and J 4 bases; nucleotides not matched to a gene: 0. Germline V gives CDR1 MGHRA, CDR2 YSYEKL. For the CDR3, the DNA is TGCGCCAGCAGCCAAGAACTAGCGGGAGCAGATACGCAGTATTTT. It specifies CASSQELAGADTQYF.

The V gene is TRBV5-5, the J gene TRBJ2-3, with TRBD2 matching 7 bases. CDR1 and CDR2 (germline): SGHKS, YYEKEE (reference sequence). J was trimmed by 2 bases and V by 5 bases; bases with no gene match: 14. This CDR3 contains 17 residues. Here the CDR3 reads CASRRIRDSGYTDTQYF. CDR3 coding DNA: TGTGCCAGCAGACGGATTCGGGATAGCGGGTACACAGATACGCAGTATTTT.

The chain joins TRBV6-1 to TRBJ2-1; D remains ambiguous. V was shortened by 4 bases and J by 4 bases, with 8 bases between the two germline ends. This CDR3 has 13 residues. Germline-derived CDR1 and CDR2 are MNHNS and SASEGT. The CDR3 bases are TGTGCCAGCAGTGGGGGTCTTTACAATGAGCAGTTCTTC. Encoded protein: CASSGGLYNEQFF.

This rearrangement joins TRBV2 to TRBJ2-7, with 7 nucleotides matching TRBD1. This CDR3 contains 16 residues. The V gene end was trimmed by 0 bases and the J gene end by 1 base; junction bases not matched to a gene: 6. Per germline, CDR1 SNHLY and CDR2 FYNNEI. For the CDR3, the DNA is TGTGCCAGCAGTGAAGCGCGGGCAGGGGGATCCTACGAGCAGTACTTC. Translating it yields CASSEARAGGSYEQYF.

The chain is built from TRBV4-1 and TRBJ2-7; 9 nucleotides align to TRBD1. The germline gives CDR1 MGHRA, CDR2 YSYEKL. Trimming took 3 bases from V and 7 from J; bases not matched to a gene: 10. This CDR3 region has 15 residues. CDR3 nucleotides: TGCGCCAGCAGCCATTCACCGGGACAGGGCAAAGAGCAGTACTTC. Translated, it gives CASSHSPGQGKEQYF.

This sequence joins TRBV29-1 and TRBJ1-2, with a weak D call TRBD1 (6 bases). The germline V gene encodes CDR1 SQVTM and CDR2 ANQGSEA. The CDR3 sequence is 14 residues long. V gave up 4 bases and J gave up 3 bases, with 15 bases separating them. The CDR3 nucleotides are TGCAGCGTTGGCGGGGGGGCGGAGGACTATGGCTACACCTTC. Protein sequence: CSVGGGAEDYGYTF.

The chain is built from TRBV13 and TRBJ2-7; D is unresolved. Per germline, CDR1 PRHDT and CDR2 FYEKMQ (reference sequence). Trimming removed 7 bases at V and 3 bases at J, with 7 bases between. The CDR3 spans 11 residues. DNA for the CDR3: TGTGCCAGCAAGGATGTCTACGAGCAGTACTTC. As protein: CASKDVYEQYF.

The V gene is TRBV23-1, the J gene TRBJ1-1, with 10 bases fitting TRBD1. TRBV23-1 is annotated as an ORF whose role is uncertain. This CDR3 contains 20 residues. J gave up 9 bases and V 2 bases, and 24 bases lay outside the gene matches. CDR3 residues: CASSQPDSGTGAAGHPKAFF. The CDR3 DNA follows: TGCGCCAGCAGTCAACCAGATTCCGGGACAGGGGCGGCGGGTCACCCCAAAGCTTTCTTT.

This sequence joins TRBV30 and TRBJ1-5; unclear D gene. Looked up from germline, CDR1 is GTSNPN and CDR2 is SVGIG (reference sequence). The CDR3 extends over 15 amino acids. The ends were cut back, 1 base at V and 2 bases at J, with 12 bases in the middle. CDR3 DNA sequence: TGTGCCTGGAGTGCGATGGGAGGAGGCAATCAGCCCCAGCATTTT. Translating it yields CAWSAMGGGNQPQHF. Using reference TRBV30 and TRBJ1-5 for the parts outside the CDR3, the full variable domain is SQTIHQWPATLVQPVGSPLSLECTVEGTSNPNLYWYRQAAGRGLQLLFYSVGIGQISSEVPQNLSASRPQDRQFILSSKKLLLSDSGFYLCAWSAMGGGNQPQHFGDGTRLSIL.